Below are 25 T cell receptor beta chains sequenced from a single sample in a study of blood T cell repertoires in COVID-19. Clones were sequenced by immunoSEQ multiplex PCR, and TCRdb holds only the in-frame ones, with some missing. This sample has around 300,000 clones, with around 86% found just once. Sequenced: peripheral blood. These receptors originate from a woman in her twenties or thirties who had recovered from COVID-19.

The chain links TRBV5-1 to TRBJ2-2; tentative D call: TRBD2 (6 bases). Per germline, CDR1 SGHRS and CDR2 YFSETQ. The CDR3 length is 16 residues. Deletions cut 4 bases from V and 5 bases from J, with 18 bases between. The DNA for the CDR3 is TGCGCCAGCAGCGTGTCCGGGACTTTGAGTACCGGGGAGCTGTTTTTT. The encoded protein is CASSVSGTLSTGELFF. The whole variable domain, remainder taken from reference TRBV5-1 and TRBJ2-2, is KAGVTQTPRYLIKTRGQQVTLSCSPISGHRSVSWYQQTPGQGLQFLFEYFSETQRNKGNFPGRFSGRQFSNSRSEMNVSTLELGDSALYLCASSVSGTLSTGELFFGEGSRLTVL.

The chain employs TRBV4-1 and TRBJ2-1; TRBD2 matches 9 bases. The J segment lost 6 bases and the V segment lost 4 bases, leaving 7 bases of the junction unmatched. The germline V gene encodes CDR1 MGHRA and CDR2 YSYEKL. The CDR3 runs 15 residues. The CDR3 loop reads CASSPERGDPNEQFF. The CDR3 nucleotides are TGCGCCAGCAGCCCAGAGCGGGGGGACCCCAATGAGCAGTTCTTC.

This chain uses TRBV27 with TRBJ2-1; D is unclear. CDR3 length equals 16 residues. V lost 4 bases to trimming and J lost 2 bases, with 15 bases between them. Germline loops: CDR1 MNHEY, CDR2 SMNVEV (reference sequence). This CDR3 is CASSSEQISTYNEQFF. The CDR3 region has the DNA TGTGCCAGCAGTTCCGAACAGATCTCTACCTACAATGAGCAGTTCTTC.

The CDR3 protein is CASSREPYGYTF. DNA for the CDR3: TGTGCCAGCAGTCGGGAACCTTATGGCTACACCTTC. V gene TRBV6-2 or TRBV6-3 combines with J gene TRBJ1-2, with D unclear. The CDR3 sequence is 12 residues long. The germline V and J ends were trimmed by 5 bases and 5 bases, with 9 bases remaining between them. Per the germline V gene, CDR1 is MNHEY and CDR2 is SVGEGT.

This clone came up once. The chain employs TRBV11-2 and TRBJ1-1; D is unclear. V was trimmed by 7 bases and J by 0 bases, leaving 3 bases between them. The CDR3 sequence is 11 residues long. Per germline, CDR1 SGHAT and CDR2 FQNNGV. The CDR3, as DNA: TGTGCCAGCACAATGAACACTGAAGCTTTCTTT. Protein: CASTMNTEAFF.

CDR3 sequence reads: CASSYQIEGGDTEAFF. CDR3 sequence (DNA): TGTGCCAGCAGTTACCAAATCGAGGGTGGGGACACTGAAGCTTTCTTT. This chain links TRBV6-5 with TRBJ1-1; D is ambiguous. V dropped 2 bases and J dropped 3 bases, with 16 bases sitting between them. Germline CDR1 MNHEY, CDR2 SVGAGI. There are 16 residues in the CDR3.

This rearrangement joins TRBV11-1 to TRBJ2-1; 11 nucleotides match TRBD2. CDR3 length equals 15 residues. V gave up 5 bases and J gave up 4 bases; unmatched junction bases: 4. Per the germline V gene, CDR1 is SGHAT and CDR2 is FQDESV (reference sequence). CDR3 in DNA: TGTGCCAGCAGCGTAACTAGCGGGGGATACAATGAGCAGTTCTTC. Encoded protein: CASSVTSGGYNEQFF.

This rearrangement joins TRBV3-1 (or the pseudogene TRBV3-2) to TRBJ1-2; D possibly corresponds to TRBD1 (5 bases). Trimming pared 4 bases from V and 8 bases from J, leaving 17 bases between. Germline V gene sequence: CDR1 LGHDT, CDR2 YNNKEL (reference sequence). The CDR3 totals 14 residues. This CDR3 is CASSPEGGALGYTF. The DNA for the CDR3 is TGTGCCAGCAGCCCGGAAGGCGGGGCCTTAGGCTACACCTTC.

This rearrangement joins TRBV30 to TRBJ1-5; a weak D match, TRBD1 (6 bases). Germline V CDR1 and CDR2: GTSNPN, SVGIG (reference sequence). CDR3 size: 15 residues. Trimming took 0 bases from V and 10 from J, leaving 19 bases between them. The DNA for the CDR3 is TGTGCCTGGAGTGTTATAACAGGGATTAGGAGACCCCAGCATTTT. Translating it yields CAWSVITGIRRPQHF.

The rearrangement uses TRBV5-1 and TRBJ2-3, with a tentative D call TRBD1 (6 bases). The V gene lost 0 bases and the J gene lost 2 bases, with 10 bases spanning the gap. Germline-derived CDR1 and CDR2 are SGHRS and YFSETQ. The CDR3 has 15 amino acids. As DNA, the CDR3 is TGCGCCAGCAGCTTGGCAGGGGCCTCCACAGATACGCAGTATTTT. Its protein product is CASSLAGASTDTQYF.

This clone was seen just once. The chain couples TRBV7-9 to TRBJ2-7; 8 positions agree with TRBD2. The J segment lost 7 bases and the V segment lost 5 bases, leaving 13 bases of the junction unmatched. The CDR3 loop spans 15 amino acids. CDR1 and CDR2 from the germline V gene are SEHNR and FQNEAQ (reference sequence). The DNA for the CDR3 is TGTGCCAGCAGCCATTTAGCGGGAACCACGGGGGAGCAGTACTTC. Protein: CASSHLAGTTGEQYF.

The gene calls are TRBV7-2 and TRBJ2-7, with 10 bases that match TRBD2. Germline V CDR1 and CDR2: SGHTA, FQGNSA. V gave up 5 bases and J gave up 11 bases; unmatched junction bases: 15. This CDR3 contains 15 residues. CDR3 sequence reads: CASSKSGTSASREYF. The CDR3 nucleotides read TGTGCCAGCAGCAAATCCGGGACTAGCGCCTCCCGGGAGTACTTC.

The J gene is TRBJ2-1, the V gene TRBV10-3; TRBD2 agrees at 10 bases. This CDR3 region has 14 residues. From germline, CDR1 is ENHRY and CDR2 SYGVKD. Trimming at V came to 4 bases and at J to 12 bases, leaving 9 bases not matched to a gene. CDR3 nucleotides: TGTGCCATCAGTGCGGGGTCTAGCGGGAGTGTGCAGTTCTTC. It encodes CAISAGSSGSVQFF.

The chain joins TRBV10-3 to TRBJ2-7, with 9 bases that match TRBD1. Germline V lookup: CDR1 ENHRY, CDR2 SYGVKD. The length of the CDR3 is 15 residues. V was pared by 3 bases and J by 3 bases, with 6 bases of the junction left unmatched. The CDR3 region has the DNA TGTGCCATCAGTGATAGAGGACAGGGGTTCTACGAGCAGTACTTC. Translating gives CAISDRGQGFYEQYF.

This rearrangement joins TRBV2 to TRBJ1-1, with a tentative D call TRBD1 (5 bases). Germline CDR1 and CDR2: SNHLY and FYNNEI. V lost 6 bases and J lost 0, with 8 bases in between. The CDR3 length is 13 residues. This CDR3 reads CASRQEMNTEAFF. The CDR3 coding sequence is TGTGCCAGCAGACAGGAGATGAACACTGAAGCTTTCTTT.

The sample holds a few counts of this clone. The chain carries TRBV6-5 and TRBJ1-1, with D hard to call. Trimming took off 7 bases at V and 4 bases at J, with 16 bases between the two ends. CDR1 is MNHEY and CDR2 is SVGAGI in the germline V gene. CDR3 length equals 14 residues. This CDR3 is CASNSRLSTTEAFF. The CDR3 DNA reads TGTGCCAGCAACAGTAGGCTTTCGACCACTGAAGCTTTCTTT.

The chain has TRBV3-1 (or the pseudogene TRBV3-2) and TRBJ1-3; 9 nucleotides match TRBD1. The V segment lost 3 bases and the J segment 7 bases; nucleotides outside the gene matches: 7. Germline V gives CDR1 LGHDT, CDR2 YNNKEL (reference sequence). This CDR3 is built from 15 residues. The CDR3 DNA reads TGTGCCAGCAGCCAGCGGGACAGGGCTTCGAACACCATATATTTT. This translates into CASSQRDRASNTIYF.

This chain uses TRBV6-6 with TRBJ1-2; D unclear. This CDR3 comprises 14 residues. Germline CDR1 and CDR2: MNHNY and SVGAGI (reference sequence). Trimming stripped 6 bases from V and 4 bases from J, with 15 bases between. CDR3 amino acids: CASSPTSSPYGYTF. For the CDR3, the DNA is TGTGCCAGCAGCCCCACCAGTTCCCCCTATGGCTACACCTTC.

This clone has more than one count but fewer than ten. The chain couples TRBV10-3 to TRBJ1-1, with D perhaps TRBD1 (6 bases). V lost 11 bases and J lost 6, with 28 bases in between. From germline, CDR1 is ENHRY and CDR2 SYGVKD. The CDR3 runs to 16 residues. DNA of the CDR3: TGTGCCTCCCAACAACCAGGGGCTGGGAACTCGGCTGAAGCTTTCTTT. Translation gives CASQQPGAGNSAEAFF.

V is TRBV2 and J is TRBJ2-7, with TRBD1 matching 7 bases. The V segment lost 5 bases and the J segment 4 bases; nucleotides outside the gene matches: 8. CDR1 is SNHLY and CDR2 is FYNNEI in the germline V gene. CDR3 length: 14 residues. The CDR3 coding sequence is TGTGCCAGCAGTCCCGAGAGGACAGGTTACGAGCAGTACTTC. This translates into CASSPERTGYEQYF.

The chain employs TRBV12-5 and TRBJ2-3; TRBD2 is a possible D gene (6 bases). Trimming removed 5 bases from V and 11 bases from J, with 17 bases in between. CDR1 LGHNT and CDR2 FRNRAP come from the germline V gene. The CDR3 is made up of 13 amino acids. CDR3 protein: CASGTGDSIQQYF. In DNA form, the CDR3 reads TGTGCTAGTGGTACGGGGGACTCCATTCAGCAGTATTTT.

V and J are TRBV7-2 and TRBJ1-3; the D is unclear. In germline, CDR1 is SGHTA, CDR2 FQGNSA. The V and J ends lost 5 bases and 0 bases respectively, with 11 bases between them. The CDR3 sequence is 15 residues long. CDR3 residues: CASSLEAASGNTIYF. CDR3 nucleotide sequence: TGTGCCAGCAGCCTGGAGGCGGCCTCTGGAAACACCATATATTTT.

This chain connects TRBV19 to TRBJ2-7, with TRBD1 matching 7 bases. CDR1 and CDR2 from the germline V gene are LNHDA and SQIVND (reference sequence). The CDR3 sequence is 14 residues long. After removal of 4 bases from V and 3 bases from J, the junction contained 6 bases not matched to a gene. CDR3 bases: TGTGCCAGTAGTACTACAGGGGAGAGCTACGAGCAGTACTTC. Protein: CASSTTGESYEQYF.

CDR3 loop: CATSDLKGGETQYF. The CDR3 DNA reads TGTGCCACCAGTGATTTGAAAGGGGGAGAGACCCAGTACTTC. The V gene is TRBV24-1, the J gene TRBJ2-5, with a weak D call TRBD1 (6 bases). This CDR3 has 14 residues. CDR1 is KGHDR, CDR2 SFDVKD, per germline. Deletions cut 0 bases from V and 4 bases from J, with 8 bases between.

For the CDR3, the DNA is TGTGCCAGTAGTAGAGGGTTCCAGGCCTTAAGACCCCTCCACTTT. Protein product: CASSRGFQALRPLHF. The V gene is TRBV19, the J gene TRBJ1-6; D not certain. V was shortened by 4 bases and J by 12 bases, with 19 bases between the two germline ends. CDR1 is LNHDA, CDR2 SQIVND, per germline (reference sequence). This CDR3 region has 15 residues.